This entry lists 29 T cell receptor beta chains sequenced from one sample in a study of blood T cell repertoires in COVID-19. The data were produced by immunoSEQ multiplex PCR, yet TCRdb's version contains in-frame clones alone and is incomplete. The sample yields 250,000 to 300,000 clones, roughly 86% seen once. The sample comprised peripheral blood. These receptors all stem from a man aged 18 to 29 with active or convalescent COVID-19.

This clone appeared a single time. The gene calls are TRBV5-1 and TRBJ2-5; TRBD2 agrees at 7 bases. CDR1 is SGHRS and CDR2 is YFSETQ in the germline V gene. V lost 6 bases, J lost 2 bases, and 4 bases stayed unmatched. The CDR3 length is 13 residues. CDR3 nucleotides: TGCGCCAGCACGGCTAGCGGACAAGAGACCCAGTACTTC. Translating it yields CASTASGQETQYF.

The chain links TRBV4-1 to TRBJ2-2, with D possibly being TRBD2 (5 bases). V lost 1 base, J lost 7 bases, and 13 bases lay in between. The CDR3 has 15 residues. Germline assignment: CDR1 MGHRA and CDR2 YSYEKL. This CDR3 is CASSQVELVFGELFF. DNA for the CDR3: TGCGCCAGCAGCCAAGTGGAACTAGTCTTCGGGGAGCTGTTTTTT.

The V gene is TRBV6-5, the J gene TRBJ1-4; perhaps TRBD1 as D (6 bases). The CDR3 length is 13 residues. The germline V gene encodes CDR1 MNHEY and CDR2 SVGAGI. V was trimmed by 6 bases and J by 5 bases, leaving 10 bases between them. CDR3 loop: CASRRQENEKLFF. CDR3 sequence (DNA): TGTGCCAGCAGACGACAGGAGAATGAAAAACTGTTTTTT.

The rearrangement uses TRBV7-9 and TRBJ1-5, with TRBD1 matching 10 bases. After removal of 4 bases from V and 4 bases from J, the junction contained 10 bases not matched to a gene. Germline V lookup: CDR1 SEHNR, CDR2 FQNEAQ (reference sequence). The CDR3 is 17 amino acids. Written as DNA, the CDR3 is TGTGCCAGCAGCTGGGGGATAGACAGGGGGCTAAATCAGCCCCAGCATTTT. This encodes CASSWGIDRGLNQPQHF.

The chain couples TRBV2 to TRBJ1-1; TRBD1 aligns across 8 bases. From germline, CDR1 is SNHLY and CDR2 FYNNEI. The CDR3 runs 14 residues. With 7 bases clipped from V and 1 base from J, the junction kept 5 bases outside the gene matches. The CDR3 coding sequence is TGTGCCAGCACCGCCGGGACAGGGAACACTGAAGCTTTCTTT. This sequence encodes CASTAGTGNTEAFF.

The rearrangement links TRBV19 to TRBJ1-1; D is unresolved. Trimming took off 5 bases at V and 5 bases at J, with 12 bases between the two ends. Germline CDR1 reads LNHDA; CDR2 reads SQIVND (reference sequence). The CDR3 is made up of 13 amino acids. CDR3 sequence (DNA): TGTGCCAGTAGTGAAAATGGCGGGACTGAAGCTTTCTTT. This gives the protein CASSENGGTEAFF.

The rearrangement uses TRBV2 and TRBJ2-7, with 9 positions matching TRBD2. V shed 5 bases, J shed 6 bases, and the junction held 14 bases outside the gene matches. Looked up from germline, CDR1 is SNHLY and CDR2 is FYNNEI. CDR3 length equals 16 residues. CDR3 sequence reads: CASSRNRTSASTEQYF. CDR3 DNA sequence: TGTGCCAGCAGTAGAAACCGGACTAGCGCTTCAACCGAGCAGTACTTC.

The rearrangement links TRBV3-1 (or the pseudogene TRBV3-2) to TRBJ2-1; TRBD1 agrees at 7 bases. The CDR3 is 14 amino acids. Germline assignment: CDR1 LGHDT and CDR2 YNNKEL (reference sequence). J lost 10 bases, V lost 4 bases, and 10 bases had no gene match. CDR3 residues: CASSPRTGQGEQFF. CDR3 nucleotide sequence: TGTGCCAGCAGCCCCCGGACAGGTCAGGGCGAGCAGTTCTTC.

The V and J genes are TRBV28 and TRBJ2-7; 7 bases are a match to TRBD2. Germline V CDR1 and CDR2: MDHEN, SYDVKM. The CDR3 extends over 14 amino acids. After removal of 2 bases from V and 3 bases from J, the junction contained 4 bases not matched to a gene. For the CDR3, the DNA is TGTGCCAGCAGTTTAACGGGGGGTGTCTACGAGCAGTACTTC. Protein: CASSLTGGVYEQYF.

V usage is TRBV7-3 and J usage is TRBJ2-1; the match to TRBD2 covers 7 bases. Per germline, CDR1 SGHTA and CDR2 FQGTGA. This CDR3 is built from 16 residues. V shed 5 bases and J 2 bases; nucleotides not matched to a gene: 9. The CDR3 nucleotides read TGTGCCAGCAGCCGAAGAGCGGGGTCCCCCTACAATGAGCAGTTCTTC. It yields the protein CASSRRAGSPYNEQFF.

The chain recombines TRBV19 with TRBJ2-3, with 12 bases fitting TRBD2. Germline assignment: CDR1 LNHDA and CDR2 SQIVND (reference sequence). The length of the CDR3 is 17 residues. V lost 6 bases to trimming and J lost 5 bases; unmatched junction nucleotides: 12. CDR3 amino acids: CASRASGRAPPQDTQYF. The CDR3 DNA reads as TGTGCCAGTAGAGCTAGCGGGAGGGCCCCCCCTCAAGATACGCAGTATTTT.

The V and J genes are TRBV5-4 and TRBJ1-5; no firm D call. Per the germline V gene, CDR1 is SGHNT and CDR2 is YYREEE (reference sequence). CDR3 length: 13 residues. The V end lost 0 bases, the J end lost 5 bases, and 6 bases lay between the germline ends. In DNA, the CDR3 is TGTGCCAGCAGCTTGGCCGTCGATCAGCCCCAGCATTTT. This gives the protein CASSLAVDQPQHF.

The V and J genes are TRBV7-9 and TRBJ2-2, with 10 bases matching TRBD1. The trim removed 6 bases at V and 5 bases at J, leaving 6 bases unmatched. CDR3 size: 15 residues. Germline V gene sequence: CDR1 SEHNR, CDR2 FQNEAQ (reference sequence). CDR3 coding DNA: TGTGCCAGCAGTTCCGGGACAGGGGTAACCGGGGAGCTGTTTTTT. It is translated as CASSSGTGVTGELFF.

This chain joins TRBV20-1 and TRBJ2-5, with 8 bases fitting TRBD2. CDR1 is DFQATT, CDR2 SNEGSKA, per germline (reference sequence). This CDR3 has 15 amino acids. V gave up 3 bases and J gave up 0 bases; unmatched junction bases: 6. CDR3 protein: CSASSGGGYQETQYF. The DNA of the CDR3 is TGCAGTGCTAGTTCTGGCGGGGGGTACCAAGAGACCCAGTACTTC.

This clone was seen a single time. This CDR3 reads CSIREGLLGGELFF. The CDR3 DNA is TGCAGCATACGGGAGGGACTTTTGGGCGGGGAGCTGTTTTTT. V usage is TRBV29-1 and J usage is TRBJ2-2; 8 positions agree with TRBD2. The germline V gene has CDR1 SQVTM and CDR2 ANQGSEA. This CDR3 has 14 amino acids. The V and J ends lost 8 bases and 7 bases, in that order; junction bases with no gene match: 12.

The chain recombines TRBV24-1 with TRBJ2-1, with 9 bases lining up with TRBD1. This CDR3 comprises 17 residues. Germline loops: CDR1 KGHDR, CDR2 SFDVKD. The V gene end was trimmed by 4 bases and the J gene end by 6 bases; junction bases not matched to a gene: 12. CDR3 nucleotide sequence: TGTGCCACCAGTGAGTCACCGGGACAGGGCGAGTTCAATGAGCAGTTCTTC. It codes for CATSESPGQGEFNEQFF.

The table lists this clone with a few counts. The CDR3 nucleotides are TGTGCCAGCAGAGCGGGACGGACCTCTGGAAACACCATATATTTT. Amino acids: CASRAGRTSGNTIYF. The V and J genes are TRBV6-5 and TRBJ1-3; TRBD1 might be the D (5 bases). Germline V lookup: CDR1 MNHEY, CDR2 SVGAGI. The CDR3 runs 15 residues. Deletions cut 6 bases from V and 0 bases from J, with 12 bases between.

The rearrangement uses TRBV9 and TRBJ2-7, with TRBD1 as a possible D gene (6 bases). This CDR3 is built from 14 residues. The germline CDR1 and CDR2 sequences are SGDLS and YYNGEE. V shed 3 bases and J shed 5 bases, with 15 bases lying between them. The CDR3 loop is CASSALRGSHEQYF. CDR3 DNA sequence: TGTGCCAGCAGCGCCCTGAGGGGGAGCCACGAGCAGTACTTC.

This chain connects TRBV6-1 to TRBJ2-1, with 9 bases identical to TRBD2. Germline CDR1 MNHNS, CDR2 SASEGT. This CDR3 spans 17 amino acids. V gave up 3 bases and J gave up 2 bases; unmatched junction bases: 8. CDR3 DNA sequence: TGTGCCAGCAGTGAGCTAGCGGGGACATTTACCTACAATGAGCAGTTCTTC. Its protein product is CASSELAGTFTYNEQFF.

The rearrangement links TRBV30 to TRBJ1-4, with 7 bases fitting TRBD1. The CDR3 is 14 amino acids. V was pared by 0 bases and J by 10 bases, with 8 bases of the junction left unmatched. The germline gives CDR1 GTSNPN, CDR2 SVGIG (reference sequence). CDR3 nucleotides: TGTGCCTGGAGTGTACCCAGGGGGATTGGAAAACTGTTTTTT. This codes for CAWSVPRGIGKLFF.

This clone was detected once. The chain uses TRBV13 and TRBJ1-2; D is ambiguous. Trimming shortened V by 0 bases and J by 8 bases, and 7 bases separated the two germline ends. Germline CDR1 is PRHDT and CDR2 is FYEKMQ (reference sequence). The CDR3 covers 12 residues. CDR3: CASSLGSRGYTF. The DNA of the CDR3 is TGTGCCAGCAGCTTAGGTTCGCGGGGCTACACCTTC. The full variable domain, in which reference TRBV13 and TRBJ1-2 provide the parts outside the CDR3, is AAGVIQSPRHLIKEKRETATLKCYPIPRHDTVYWYQQGPGQDPQFLISFYEKMQSDKGSIPDRFSAQQFSDYHSELNMSSLELGDSALYFCASSLGSRGYTFGSGTRLTVV.

The chain couples TRBV5-1 to TRBJ2-5; perhaps TRBD2 as D (5 bases). The V gene's germline CDR1 is SGHRS and CDR2 YFSETQ. The CDR3 consists of 14 residues. The V and J ends lost 0 bases and 4 bases respectively, with 10 bases between them. The CDR3 loop reads CASSLGPSRETQYF. Written as DNA, the CDR3 is TGCGCCAGCAGCTTGGGGCCTAGCAGAGAGACCCAGTACTTC. Complete variable domain (other parts from reference TRBV5-1 and TRBJ2-5): KAGVTQTPRYLIKTRGQQVTLSCSPISGHRSVSWYQQTPGQGLQFLFEYFSETQRNKGNFPGRFSGRQFSNSRSEMNVSTLELGDSALYLCASSLGPSRETQYFGPGTRLLVL.

This clone was detected only a few times. This chain joins TRBV6-1 and TRBJ2-7; D call uncertain. Germline CDR1 is MNHNS and CDR2 is SASEGT. Trimming pared 1 base from V and 0 bases from J, leaving 10 bases between. The CDR3 is 15 amino acids. The DNA for the CDR3 is TGTGCCAGCAGTGAAGAGCAGGCTTCCTCCTACGAGCAGTACTTC. It specifies CASSEEQASSYEQYF.

J is TRBJ1-5 and V is TRBV7-8; no clear D gene. The CDR3 has 12 amino acids. V dropped 4 bases and J dropped 7 bases, with 8 bases sitting between them. Per the germline V gene, CDR1 is SGHVS and CDR2 is FQNEAQ. DNA for the CDR3: TGTGCCAGCAGCTATACAACCCAGCCCCAGCATTTT. Its translation is CASSYTTQPQHF.

This clone was detected only a few times. The chain links TRBV3-1 (or the pseudogene TRBV3-2) to TRBJ1-4; the match to TRBD1 covers 10 bases. This CDR3 is built from 18 residues. Germline V gives CDR1 LGHDT, CDR2 YNNKEL (reference sequence). J gave up 6 bases and V 4 bases, and 14 bases lay outside the gene matches. DNA for the CDR3: TGTGCCAGCAGCCGCCGCCGGGACAGGGGACATTTGGATGAAAAACTGTTTTTT. Amino acids: CASSRRRDRGHLDEKLFF.

The V call is TRBV25-1, the J call TRBJ2-6, with D tentatively TRBD2 (6 bases). Germline CDR1 reads MGHDK; CDR2 reads SYGVNS. With 8 bases removed from V and 1 base from J, the gap between germline ends came to 9 bases. The CDR3 has 14 residues. CDR3 loop: CASLGGSGANVLTF. In DNA form, the CDR3 reads TGTGCCAGCCTAGGAGGGTCTGGGGCCAACGTCCTGACTTTC.

The chain has TRBV2 and TRBJ1-4; D gene unclear. Germline V lookup: CDR1 SNHLY, CDR2 FYNNEI. V lost 7 bases and J 8 bases, leaving 17 bases between the germline ends. The CDR3 spans 14 residues. Here the CDR3 DNA reads TGTGCCAGCATTTTGTCGGAGGGAAACGAAAAACTGTTTTTT. Translating gives CASILSEGNEKLFF.

This clone has more than one count but fewer than ten. This chain connects TRBV2 to TRBJ2-2; D may be TRBD1 (5 bases). V was clipped by 4 bases and J by 6 bases, with 6 bases between them. Germline V gene sequence: CDR1 SNHLY, CDR2 FYNNEI. CDR3 length equals 12 residues. Here the CDR3 DNA reads TGTGCCAGCAGTGCAGGGTCCGGGGAGCTGTTTTTT. This translates into CASSAGSGELFF.

Only one count was recorded for this clone. The chain is built from TRBV6-5 and TRBJ1-2; 8 nucleotides agree with TRBD1. The germline V gene encodes CDR1 MNHEY and CDR2 SVGAGI. After removal of 6 bases from V and 0 bases from J, the junction contained 3 bases not matched to a gene. The CDR3 runs to 14 residues. CDR3 DNA: TGTGCCAGCAGATGGGACAGGCCTAACTATGGCTACACCTTC. It yields the protein CASRWDRPNYGYTF.